This T cell receptor (beta chain) was obtained from a study of cytomegalovirus exposure and HLA in healthy donors (dated by TCRdb to between 2016 and 2019). Turning to the overall study: According to an earlier analysis of a few hundred of the donors, about 179 million T cells yielded 90 million to 140 million unique TCR beta sequences and approximately 280 Gb of sequence data. In the later analysis, no new phenotypic data were used to find candidate immune exposures; instead, reliance was placed on TCR beta sequences and their occurrence across donors. Among around 400 genotyped donors of the cohort, an average of around 250,000 unique TCR beta nucleotide sequences was sequenced per donor, of which about 19% were non-productive. In an earlier analysis of several hundred of the donors, high-throughput TCR beta sequencing was used to judge whether each TCR beta V gene segment behaved as functional or pseudogenic. The T cell repertoires of 666 subjects were profiled by immunosequencing and related to cytomegalovirus serostatus. Donor age, sex, ethnicity and CMV serostatus were collected together with the repertoire data. The genetic ancestry cluster associated with self-reported Caucasian donors included about 84% of the 398 genotyped donors. Because of strong linkage in the cohort, five DR-DQ haplotypes were treated as single units for association and clustering. A later genetic analysis took genome-wide SNP genotypes for about three fifths of the 666 donors and used that subset as a discovery cohort. A separate validation cohort of roughly 120 different subjects was used in addition to the approximately 700-subject first cohort. HLA typing covered class I and class II loci at four-digit resolution. Roughly 300 gigabases of sequencing data and 70 million to 100 million unique TCR sequences were included in an early release covering around 650 HLA-typed donors. Every discovery cohort repertoire had been produced on one sequencing platform. Typing coverage varied by locus: roughly 629-630 donors for A, B, C, DRB1 and DQB1; roughly 510 for DQA1; nearly 610 for DPA1; more than 450 for DPB1. To study patterns of TCR occurrence, a later analysis re-analyzed previously published TCR beta repertoires from 666 donors and added high-resolution HLA genotyping. To predict cytomegalovirus infection status, the study brought together high-throughput TCR immunosequencing, statistical association of individual TCRs with disease status, and machine learning. The study aimed to test whether signatures of past pathogen exposure could be identified by cataloging public T cell receptors.

Taken from the germline V gene, the CDR1 and CDR2 loops are SNHLY and FYNNEI. The CDR3 runs 13 residues from the cysteine to the phenylalanine. Just CDR3 DNA is preserved here, 39 bases in frame from base 1. At the junction V is shortened by 6 bases and J by 4 bases, with 13 bases in between. The cohort consisted of 650 to 700 healthy bone marrow donors. At the time of sampling, every cohort member was nominally healthy, though immune exposures that went unrecorded were likely present. The donor was CMV seropositive and belonged to the group of more than 250 seropositive cohort members. A peripheral blood sample was collected from each donor, and TCR beta sequencing was performed on peripheral blood mononuclear cells. The Qiagen DNeasy Blood Extraction Kit was used to extract genomic DNA from the blood cell samples. Broad study findings and their caveats: A total of 150 to 200 TCR beta chains were listed by the study as associated with cytomegalovirus. Compared with equally common non-associated chains, HLA-associated TCR beta chains in a later analysis were more clonally expanded and had lower generation probabilities. Specific HLA alleles were associated with about 17,000 TCR beta sequences at a false discovery rate of 0.05 in a later analysis. Assigning TCR associations to individual alleles was difficult when HLA alleles, especially DR and DQ, strongly co-occurred. Linkage disequilibrium might explain the correlated functional status among segregating V segments, but an unknown experimental factor could not be ruled out. In this cohort, only TCR beta chains were sequenced, and detectable features were limited by the absence of alpha or paired-chain data. Cytomegalovirus status was reported to be diagnosed by the classifier with high specificity and sensitivity in both the original and validation cohorts. Because some donors lacked HLA typing at each locus, the association tests relied only on the typed subset. In a later analysis, the rate of TCR association differed among HLA loci, with DRB1 alleles having the most associated TCRs and HLA-C alleles having the fewest. V-gene and J-gene trimming of TCR beta chains was associated with a missense DCLRE1C variant in a later genetic analysis, and the association was replicated in an independent cohort. In an earlier analysis of some 500 of the donors, most TCR beta V segments were observed in productive rearrangements about 87% or about 30% of the time, broadly matching IMGT annotations. Most TCR sequences were observed very rarely across donors, whereas some public TCRs were present in many individuals. A further reported finding was that TCR beta sequences accurately predicted the HLA-A and HLA-B alleles for most subjects in the first cohort. Some IMGT-functional V segments, including TRBV6-2 and TRBV6-3, could not be distinguished by the 87-base-pair reads and were therefore excluded. For the cohort, immune exposure information was limited to CMV serostatus. The earlier analysis of some 540 of the donors excluded approximately 17 rarely observed V segments, including chromosome 9 orphons, because counts were too low. A cluster of highly shared sequence variants was judged likely to represent a technical artifact of the sequencing pipeline. In vitro tests confirmed that a few of the cytomegalovirus-associated TCR beta chains recognize cytomegalovirus antigens. A later genetic analysis reported fewer N-insertions in productive TCRs among donors in an Asian-associated ancestry cluster than the roughly 620-donor mean. According to the authors, the approach could potentially be generalized to other disease states and immunological phenotypes. Presence/absence analyses assumed roughly uniform sequencing depth across donors, an assumption that may not hold. A later analysis reported that several top co-occurrence clusters appeared linked to parvovirus B19, influenza, CMV and Epstein-Barr virus. Most CMV-associated TCR beta chains appeared to be HLA-restricted in a later analysis, and the HLA associations seemed to be driven largely by CMV exposure.

Receptor libraries were prepared by the immunoSEQ multiplex PCR assay. The multiplex PCR relied on a mix of 60 forward primers for TCR Vbeta segments and 13 reverse primers for TCR Jbeta segments. The CDR3 region of rearranged TCR beta genes was amplified from genomic DNA by a multiplex PCR assay. On the Illumina HiSeq System, the amplified TCR beta libraries were sequenced as 87-base-pair reads. Turning to the authors' computational methods: In a later analysis, 80 million or so unique TCR beta chains were counted across the 500 to 850 repertoires, and about 9.9 million of these chains were shared by at least two donors. To remove PCR and sequencing errors, raw reads were error-corrected and collapsed into unique sequences using a nearest-neighbor algorithm that merged closely related sequences. To assign V, D and J gene segments, CDR3 sequences were aligned to IMGT reference sequences. Each retained sequence needed at least a six-nucleotide match to both a V gene segment and a J gene segment. Rearrangements were called productive when the CDR3 lacked stop codons and stayed in frame with V and J; all others were non-productive. CDR3 was defined by IMGT convention, running from the second conserved V-encoded cysteine to the conserved J-encoded phenylalanine. The earlier analysis of more than 450 of the donors excluded sequences that lacked an unambiguous match to a single V gene segment. In an earlier analysis of 450 to 750 of the donors, a V segment was called functional when productive rearrangements were above 56.7%, and segregating when the standard deviation between donors exceeded 5%. A statistical classification framework was built to diagnose cytomegalovirus status from the catalog of TCR beta chain sequences. A later analysis assigned V and J genes by comparing TCR nucleotide sequences with IMGT/GENE-DB human TR gene sequences. Using the TCRdist pipeline, a later analysis assigned CDR3 sequences along with most-parsimonious VDJ recombination scenarios. In a later analysis, each TCR beta chain was defined by its CDR3 amino acid sequence together with its V-gene family, and reads lacking a unique V-gene family were excluded. In a later analysis, nearly 600 highly shared, low-generation-probability nucleotide sequences were removed to address suspected cross-contamination and a sequencing artifact. A later analysis calculated a clonal expansion index for each public chain from normalized within-repertoire ranks of inferred template counts. In a later analysis, generation probabilities were computed with a VDJ recombination model fitted to out-of-frame rearrangements, and the resulting probabilities were checked against IGoR. In a later analysis, hypergeometric tests were used to score TCR-TCR, TCR-HLA and TCR-CMV co-occurrence, with a repertoire-size bias correction applied to TCR pairs. To estimate false discovery rates, a later analysis permuted the HLA or CMV assignments 20 times. In a later analysis, co-occurring TCRs were grouped using DBSCAN, and TCRdist sequence similarity was added for clustering within HLA-allele-positive subsets. Repertoires with fewer than 30,000 or more than 120,000 public chains were left out of co-occurrence clustering, as were a handful of repertoires with anomalous nucleotide sharing. The immuneACCESS repertoire file appears here via TCRdb, limited to in-frame rearrangements. These files lack a portion of the clones; in checked studies, under half of the deficit traces to unresolved V genes, and the cause of the others is not known. Clone size and V and J calls were adopted from that table, with D and trimming inferred from the DNA. The sample data list 130,000 to 150,000 clones, and around 79% of these were observed just once. The top ten hold about 5.6% of the sample.

With regard to this clone: No antigen is known for it. There are no base qualities to consult, and no much larger clone falls within one base.

The receptor's source is a man younger than 45 in good health and CMV-seropositive. Recombination joined TRBV2 with TRBJ2-7; a tentative D call is TRBD2 (6 bases match). The sample consisted of PBMCs. The bases are TGTGCCAGCAGCAAGGAGGGATTGTACGAGCAGTACTTC. It translates as CASSKEGLYEQYF.